The TCR beta chain described here comes from a study of cytomegalovirus exposure and HLA in healthy donors. Overall study: Falling in the Caucasian-associated ancestry cluster were about 83% of under 450 genotyped donors.

To note about this clone: No antigen is known for it.

Use of 60 Vbeta and 13 Jbeta primers characterized the PCR. Original handling: In a later analysis, the count reached 75 million to 90 million unique TCR beta chains, with 8.5 million to 14 million shared. TCRdb keeps only in-frame clones here, not all; method: immunoSEQ multiplex PCR. V and J calls and clone size follow that table, whereas D and trimming were derived from the DNA. The data show 150,000 to 200,000 clones, roughly 85% seen once. Germline CDR1 reads GTSNPN; CDR2 reads SVGIG (reference sequence). The CDR3 is 14 amino acids. V was pared by 6 bases and J by 1 base, with 2 bases of the junction left unmatched. General study results and limits: Near-uniform donor sequencing depth was presumed by presence/absence analyses. Earlier analysis looked at TCR beta V segments, and most were productive about 87% or about 30% of the time.

The specimen sequenced was PBMCs. The TCR originated in a man between 18 and 29 years old in good health and CMV-seropositive. J is TRBJ2-5 and V is TRBV30; 13 positions agree with TRBD2. This CDR3 reads CACTSGGAQETQYF. The CDR3 nucleotides are TGTGCCTGTACTAGCGGGGGGGCCCAAGAGACCCAGTACTTC.